The T cell receptor beta chain under discussion was sequenced for a study of blood T cell repertoires in COVID-19. About the research overall: Nucleic acid was either cDNA or gDNA, and it came from T cells, B-cell-depleted T cells, or PBMCs.

Original processing methods: From reference gene primer amplification, estimates of nucleated cell counts were derived. The assay was immunoSEQ multiplex PCR, and TCRdb's table has in-frame clones only and misses some. The V and J calls and clone size come from that table; D and trimming were worked out from the DNA. The table includes roughly 200,000 clones, approximately 84% detected once. Germline V gene sequence: CDR1 SGDLS, CDR2 YYNGEE. The CDR3 has 15 residues. Trimming removed 3 bases at V and 4 bases at J, with 13 bases between. The chain is built from TRBV9 and TRBJ2-2; D is perhaps TRBD2 (5 bases). The sample taken for sequencing was peripheral blood. This receptor was taken from an elderly man with acute or convalescent COVID-19. CDR3 amino acids: CASSASGLLTGELFF. CDR3 nucleotides: TGTGCCAGCAGCGCCTCTGGACTTCTCACCGGGGAGCTGTTTTTT.